The T cell receptor (beta chain) under discussion was sequenced for a study of blood T cell repertoires in COVID-19. Study background: There were acute and convalescent COVID-19 samples, and they came from the United States, Italy and Spain.

TCRdb's copy holds only in-frame clones and misses some; the assay was immunoSEQ multiplex PCR. The sample lists roughly 520,000 clones; around nine tenths were seen once. Individuals aged roughly 18 to 95 years were recruited from some 26 US areas. The study assigned cohorts using participant-reported clinical history. Two negative PCRs, clearance, or symptom resolution were required of recovered Cohort 3 donors. Germline-derived CDR1 and CDR2 are ENHRY and SYGVKD. CDR3 length: 14 amino acids. V was shortened by 6 bases and J by 6 bases, with 15 bases between the two germline ends. The sample consisted of PBMCs or T cells enriched from blood (not recorded which). The chain links TRBV10-3 to TRBJ2-1; possible D gene TRBD1, 6 bases. The receptor was isolated from a middle-aged woman who had recovered from COVID-19. The CDR3 loop is CAIRNRDGTNEQFF. CDR3 coding DNA: TGTGCCATCAGGAACAGGGACGGGACCAATGAGCAGTTCTTC.